This T cell receptor (beta chain) came from a study of CD8 T cells in Susac syndrome. Germline trimming cut 11 bases from V and 3 bases from J; bases unmatched to any gene: 12. CDR3 length: 15 residues. CDR1 and CDR2 from the germline V gene are MNHEY and SVGAGI. Random hexamers were used to reverse transcribe an amount of roughly 0.5 to 1 ug RNA. MiXCR was run by TCRdb on the immunoSEQ multiplex PCR reads, yielding one entry per CDR3 protein. This sample has roughly 190,000 distinct CDR3 sequences; approximately 95% occur once, and the top ten carry 0.1%. Material for sequencing was CD4+ T cells from PBMCs. This TCR was recovered from a human donor in good health. This chain links TRBV6-5 with TRBJ2-7, with 11 bases identical to TRBD2. The CDR3 reads CAAGPRLAGNYEQYF. The CDR3 nucleotides are TGTGCCGCGGGTCCCAGACTAGCGGGGAACTACGAGCAGTACTTC.